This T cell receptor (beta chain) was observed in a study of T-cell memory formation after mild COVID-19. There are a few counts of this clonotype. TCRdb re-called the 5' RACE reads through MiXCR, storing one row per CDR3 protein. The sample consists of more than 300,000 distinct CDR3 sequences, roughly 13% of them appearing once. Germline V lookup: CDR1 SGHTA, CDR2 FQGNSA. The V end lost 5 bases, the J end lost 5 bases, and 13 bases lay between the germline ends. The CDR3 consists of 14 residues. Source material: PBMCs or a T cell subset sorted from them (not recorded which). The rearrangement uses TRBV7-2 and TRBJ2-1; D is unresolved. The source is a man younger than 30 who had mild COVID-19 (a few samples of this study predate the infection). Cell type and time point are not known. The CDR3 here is CASSLRTADNEQFF. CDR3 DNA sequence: TGTGCCAGCAGCCTGAGGACCGCCGACAATGAGCAGTTCTTC.